The T cell receptor beta chain under discussion was sequenced for a study of blood T cells in healthy people across ages. Across the study: Template switching caught about one barcoded beta molecule for each two T cells.

V was clipped by 5 bases and J by 5 bases, with 21 bases between them. The CDR3 extends over 16 amino acids. CDR1 and CDR2 from the germline V gene are SGHVS and FNYEAQ. Each sample yielded at least 6 micrograms of PBMC total RNA. The authors ran a second PCR of about 7 to 11 cycles using a sample-barcoded 5' primer and a J-beta primer mix. TCRdb re-called the 5' RACE reads through MiXCR, storing one row per CDR3 protein. The data show hundreds of thousands of distinct CDR3 sequences, roughly 60% seen once. Comment on this clonotype: Antigen: not known.

Study results and caveats: Significant beta diversity loss was already apparent by age approximately 36, declining roughly linearly. When set beside aged donors, long-lived donors presented more naive CD4+ cells and higher diversity.

The J gene is TRBJ2-5, the V gene TRBV7-6; D perhaps matches TRBD2 (6 bases). The sequencing sample was made of blood. The receptor was isolated from a man aged 25-45 years in good health. The CDR3: CASSPRLLASGETQYF. The CDR3 bases are TGTGCCAGCAGCCCCCGACTCCTAGCGTCTGGGGAGACCCAGTACTTC.